The T cell receptor (beta chain) described here comes from a study of blood T cell repertoires in COVID-19. The overall study: Sources were T cells, B-cell-depleted T cells, or PBMCs; the material itself was cDNA or gDNA.

CDR3 length: 16 amino acids. V trimming: 1 base; J trimming: 6 bases; junction bases outside the gene matches: 9. Germline V gives CDR1 SEHNR, CDR2 FQNEAQ (reference sequence). This table comes from immunoSEQ multiplex PCR, and its TCRdb copy is limited to in-frame clones, with some not included. The repertoire consists of 150,000 to 200,000 clones, with 60% to 80% occurring once and the leading ten covering around 2.8%. Sequenced: peripheral blood. The gene calls are TRBV7-9 and TRBJ2-5; TRBD1 matches at 9 bases. The TCR originated in a man between 65 and 85 years old with acute or convalescent COVID-19. Here the CDR3 DNA reads TGTGCCAGCAGCTTAGGGGGTGAGGGGACAGGGAAGACCCAGTACTTC. This translates into CASSLGGEGTGKTQYF.